This TCR beta chain was documented in a study of blood T cell repertoires in COVID-19. Study details: COVID-19 samples, acute and convalescent, were from the United States, Italy and Spain. Sources were T cells, B-cell-depleted T cells, or PBMCs; the material itself was cDNA or gDNA.

Germline V gene sequence: CDR1 KGHDR, CDR2 SFDVKD. Germline trimming cut 1 base from V and 1 base from J; bases unmatched to any gene: 14. CDR3 length equals 20 residues. In the original analysis: Estimates of nucleated cell counts were drawn from the amplification of reference gene primers. Produced via immunoSEQ multiplex PCR; TCRdb's table is partial and in-frame only. Clone size and the V and J calls come from that table; the DNA yielded D and trimming. The sample carries approximately 270,000 clones, about 90% recorded once. This receptor was taken from a man older than 75 with acute or convalescent COVID-19. This rearrangement joins TRBV24-1 to TRBJ1-5; 8 nucleotides agree with TRBD1. The sequencing sample was made of peripheral blood. CDR3 coding DNA: TGTGCCACCAGTGATTTCCTGCTTTCGACAGGGGTTAGGAGCAATCAGCCCCAGCATTTT. The encoded protein is CATSDFLLSTGVRSNQPQHF.